This TCR beta chain was retrieved from a study of T-cell memory formation after mild COVID-19 (dated by TCRdb to about 2021). In terms of the full investigation: TCR sequence clusters from the two donors were found to be largely donor specific. In two donors, T-cell clones that expanded and contracted after mild COVID-19 were followed by sequencing TCRalpha and TCRbeta repertoires longitudinally. Two young, previously healthy adult volunteers made up the cohort, one male and one female. Results the study describes overall, beyond this receptor: Clones that contracted from day 15 to 85 showed balanced CD4/CD8 phenotypes, whereas a second wave of clones that expanded from day 15 to 37 leaned towards CD4+. The detection of some responding clones in pre-infection memory suggests that pre-existing cross-reactive memory T cells joined the SARS-CoV-2 response. SARS-CoV-2 specificity of the second-wave clones peaking on day 37 was not confirmed. The study covered only a couple of mild cases, and larger cohorts including severe cases with pre-infection samples were considered necessary. Contracting CD4+ clones turned up mainly in the CM and EM memory subsets, whereas EMRA was where CD8+ clones were enriched.

Ficoll-Paque density gradient centrifugation was used to isolate PBMCs. On this clonotype: Its target antigen remains unknown. No quality values exist for individual bases; no much larger clone is one base distant.

These reads were obtained on an Illumina NovaSeq 6000. cDNA libraries for TCRalpha and TCRbeta were prepared by 5'RACE using constant-segment primers, with sample barcodes and unique molecular identifiers added. RNA was extracted from every sample with Trizol reagent. Amplification of the libraries took two PCR steps, and the second step added a second sample barcode plus Illumina TruSeq adapters. Sequencing of libraries was performed on an Illumina NovaSeq with 2 x 150 bp paired-end reads. In the paper's pipeline: With migec v1.2.7, reads were demultiplexed and then collapsed into UMI-guided consensus sequences. Using mixcr v2.1.11, UMI consensuses were aligned to TRA and TRB V and J templates and then assembled into clonotypes. Expanded or contracted clonotypes were those called significant by both edgeR and NoisET, with noise models trained on biological replicates. edgeR calls used a false discovery rate-adjusted p below 0.01 and a log2 fold-change threshold of 1. As an exploratory analysis of dynamics, PCA with hierarchical clustering was applied to max-normalized trajectories of the 1000 most abundant clonotypes. Each responding clone was given a CD4 or CD8 phenotype based on the CD4+ and CD8+ repertoires, which had been sequenced separately. TCRdb's own reprocessing of the public reads used fastp at Q25 and MiXCR and kept productive beta chains. Entries are consolidated by CDR3 protein sequence, retaining the most common genes and DNA. TCRdb assigned the V and J calls; the authors' analysis was not used. This sample comprises about 150,000 distinct CDR3 sequences, almost 25% of them detected only once. The ten largest account for around 22% of the sample.

CDR1 GTSNPN and CDR2 SVGIG were looked up in the germline V gene (reference sequence). Compared with germline, V lacks 5 bases and J lacks 6 bases; bases without a gene match: 8. The CDR3 goes from the cysteine to the phenylalanine over 13 residues. Only the CDR3 region is kept as DNA, spanning 39 bases read in frame from base 1. The specimen was PBMCs or a T cell subset sorted from them (not recorded which). The rearranged chain carries TRBV30 and TRBJ1-1, and 8 junction bases match TRBD1. The TCR was taken from an adult woman who had mild COVID-19 (a few samples of this study predate the infection). The sample titles of this study are shuffled in the database, so cell type and time point are left out; the donor was told from shared clones. The nucleotides read TGTGCCTGGGGATCCGGGACAGGAGCTGAAGCTTTCTTT. This translates into CAWGSGTGAEAFF.